This T cell receptor (beta chain) was identified during a study of cytomegalovirus exposure and HLA in healthy donors. General study points: The study put some 150 TCR beta chains on its list as cytomegalovirus-associated. A later analysis showed TCR association rates differing by HLA locus, peaking at DRB1 and lowest at HLA-C.

Details on this clone: Its specificity is unknown.

PCR primers comprised 60 Vbeta and 13 Jbeta primers. Clones were sequenced by immunoSEQ multiplex PCR, and TCRdb holds only the in-frame ones, with some missing. The sample consists of about 200,000 clones, approximately 86% of them appearing once. The donors were healthy bone marrow donors. With 0 bases clipped from V and 8 bases from J, the junction kept 11 bases outside the gene matches. CDR1 is ENHRY and CDR2 is SYGVKD in the germline V gene. This CDR3 is 17 amino acids long. The source is a woman in her thirties in good health and CMV-seronegative. The sequencing sample was made of PBMCs. J is TRBJ2-1 and V is TRBV10-3, with 9 bases identical to TRBD2. The CDR3 region has the DNA TGTGCCATCAGTGAGTCTATTGGCGGGAGGGGTCCCTATGAGCAGTTCTTC. Protein sequence: CAISESIGGRGPYEQFF.